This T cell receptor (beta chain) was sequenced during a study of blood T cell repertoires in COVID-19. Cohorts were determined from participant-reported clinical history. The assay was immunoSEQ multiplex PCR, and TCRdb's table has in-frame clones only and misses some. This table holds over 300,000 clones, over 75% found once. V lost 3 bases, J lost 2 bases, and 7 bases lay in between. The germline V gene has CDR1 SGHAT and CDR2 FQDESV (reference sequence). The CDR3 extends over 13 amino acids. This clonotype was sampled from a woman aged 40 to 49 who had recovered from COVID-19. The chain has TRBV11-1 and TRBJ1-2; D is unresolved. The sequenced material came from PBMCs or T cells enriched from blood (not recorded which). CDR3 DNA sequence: TGTGCCAGCAGCTTTAACAGAAACTATGGCTACACCTTC. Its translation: CASSFNRNYGYTF.